The 27 T cell receptor beta chains in this list originate from one sample, sequenced in a study of blood T cell repertoires in COVID-19 (dated by TCRdb to the early 2020s). The method was the immunoSEQ multiplex PCR assay. As stored in TCRdb, this immuneACCESS dataset retains in-frame rearrangements with V and J assigned. A fraction of the clones does not appear; measured against another copy, unresolved V genes explain less than half of the discrepancy, and the remainder lacks a known reason. This sample has around 190,000 clones in its table, and 80% to 90% of those were observed once. About 4.9% of the sample comes from the top ten. Source material: peripheral blood. All receptors derive from a woman aged 80 or over with acute or convalescent COVID-19.

This chain connects TRBV27 to TRBJ1-4; tentative D call: TRBD1 (5 bases). V lost 2 bases and J 7 bases, leaving 11 bases between the germline ends. The CDR3 extends over 14 amino acids. The germline CDR1 and CDR2 sequences are MNHEY and SMNVEV (reference sequence). DNA of the CDR3: TGTGCCAGCAGTTTAAGGAGGGGTGGTGAAAAACTGTTTTTT. Its protein product is CASSLRRGGEKLFF.

This rearrangement joins TRBV28 to TRBJ2-1; 13 nucleotides match TRBD2. The V segment lost 4 bases and the J segment 4 bases; nucleotides outside the gene matches: 4. The germline gives CDR1 MDHEN, CDR2 SYDVKM. This CDR3 has 16 residues. CDR3 bases: TGTGCCAGCAGTTCCCCGGGACTAGCGGGGTACAATGAGCAGTTCTTC. Translating gives CASSSPGLAGYNEQFF.

The chain uses TRBV6-6 and TRBJ1-2, with TRBD1 matching 7 bases. Trimming removed 6 bases from V and 5 bases from J; junction bases left unmatched: 9. The CDR3 has 14 residues. Per germline, CDR1 MNHNY and CDR2 SVGAGI (reference sequence). DNA for the CDR3: TGTGCCAGCAGGGGGACGGGACAGAAATATGGCTACACCTTC. The encoded protein is CASRGTGQKYGYTF.

This chain's CDR3 is CASSQNRDGEKLFF. The CDR3 nucleotides are TGTGCCAGCAGCCAGAACAGGGATGGCGAAAAACTGTTTTTT. The rearrangement joins TRBV2 to TRBJ1-4; TRBD1 might be the D (6 bases). CDR1 and CDR2 from the germline V gene are SNHLY and FYNNEI. The CDR3 contains 14 residues. V was trimmed by 6 bases and J by 8 bases, leaving 16 bases between them. The full variable domain, in which reference TRBV2 and TRBJ1-4 provide the parts outside the CDR3, is EPEVTQTPSHQVTQMGQEVILRCVPISNHLYFYWYRQILGQKVEFLVSFYNNEISEKSEIFDDQFSVERPDGSNFTLKIRSTKLEDSAMYFCASSQNRDGEKLFFGSGTQLSVL.

The V call is TRBV15, the J call TRBJ1-6; 7 positions agree with TRBD1. The germline gives CDR1 LNHNV, CDR2 YYDKDF (reference sequence). V was pared by 7 bases and J by 5 bases, with 8 bases of the junction left unmatched. The CDR3 extends over 15 amino acids. For the CDR3, the DNA is TGTGCCACCACCGGAGAAAGGGGGCATAATTCACCCCTCCACTTT. This translates into CATTGERGHNSPLHF.

The chain is built from TRBV9 and TRBJ2-3, with a tentative D call TRBD2 (6 bases). The CDR3 contains 15 residues. Trimming shortened V by 5 bases and J by 0 bases, and 13 bases separated the two germline ends. From germline, CDR1 is SGDLS and CDR2 YYNGEE. The CDR3 sequence is CASRPPGSSTDTQYF. In nucleotides, the CDR3 is TGTGCCAGCAGGCCCCCCGGGAGTAGCACAGATACGCAGTATTTT.

The V and J genes are TRBV24-1 and TRBJ2-2, with 14 nucleotides matching TRBD2. The CDR3 loop spans 18 amino acids. With 5 bases clipped from V and 5 bases from J, the junction kept 9 bases outside the gene matches. The germline V gene has CDR1 KGHDR and CDR2 SFDVKD. The CDR3 sequence: CATSVGTSGSSRTGELFF. The CDR3 bases are TGTGCCACCAGTGTTGGGACTAGCGGGAGCTCGAGGACCGGGGAGCTGTTTTTT.

The gene calls are TRBV29-1 and TRBJ2-1, with TRBD2 matching over 7 bases. This CDR3 has 14 residues. V was pared by 4 bases and J by 0 bases, with 3 bases of the junction left unmatched. The germline CDR1 and CDR2 sequences are SQVTM and ANQGSEA. CDR3 DNA sequence: TGCAGCGTTGGTGGCGGGGGCTCCTACAATGAGCAGTTCTTC. It encodes CSVGGGGSYNEQFF.

The V and J genes are TRBV7-2 and TRBJ1-2; 12 positions match TRBD1. V dropped 3 bases and J dropped 5; count of bases not matched to a gene: 1. In germline, CDR1 is SGHTA, CDR2 FQGNSA. The CDR3 contains 14 residues. The CDR3 nucleotides read TGTGCCAGCAGCTTGGGACAGGGGGCTTATGGCTACACCTTC. Its translation: CASSLGQGAYGYTF.

The chain carries TRBV9 and TRBJ1-4; D is undetermined. Trimming pared 4 bases from V and 8 bases from J, leaving 18 bases between. The germline CDR1 and CDR2 sequences are SGDLS and YYNGEE. The CDR3 covers 15 residues. The CDR3 region is CASSTRMGGGEKLFF. The CDR3 DNA reads as TGTGCCAGCAGCACCCGGATGGGAGGAGGGGAAAAACTGTTTTTT.

The chain recombines TRBV19 with TRBJ2-1, with D tentatively TRBD2 (6 bases). Per the germline V gene, CDR1 is LNHDA and CDR2 is SQIVND (reference sequence). The CDR3 runs to 14 residues. Trimming removed 7 bases from V and 4 bases from J, with 14 bases in between. The CDR3 nucleotides are TGTGCCAGTAATTGGGCGGGGAAATACAATGAGCAGTTCTTC. It encodes CASNWAGKYNEQFF.

The rearrangement links TRBV28 to TRBJ1-2, with a tentative D call TRBD1 (5 bases). V gave up 11 bases and J gave up 6 bases, with 13 bases separating them. Per the germline V gene, CDR1 is MDHEN and CDR2 is SYDVKM. This CDR3 has 11 residues. CDR3 DNA: TGTGCCGGCGCCCAGGGTAATGGCTACACCTTC. Its protein is CAGAQGNGYTF.

The V call is TRBV30, the J call TRBJ1-4; a weak D match, TRBD1 (6 bases). The CDR3 is 14 residues long. Germline CDR1 is GTSNPN and CDR2 is SVGIG (reference sequence). V lost 0 bases and J lost 8, with 13 bases in between. CDR3 DNA: TGTGCCTGGAGTGTACGGGGGGCAGGGGAAAAACTGTTTTTT. It is translated as CAWSVRGAGEKLFF. The full variable domain, with the rest looked up from reference TRBV30 and TRBJ1-4, is SQTIHQWPATLVQPVGSPLSLECTVEGTSNPNLYWYRQAAGRGLQLLFYSVGIGQISSEVPQNLSASRPQDRQFILSSKKLLLSDSGFYLCAWSVRGAGEKLFFGSGTQLSVL.

The sample holds one count of this clone. This chain links TRBV6-1 with TRBJ2-1, with 10 bases fitting TRBD2. After removal of 2 bases from V and 8 bases from J, the junction contained 9 bases not matched to a gene. The CDR3 is 16 amino acids. CDR1 is MNHNS and CDR2 is SASEGT in the germline V gene. In nucleotides, the CDR3 is TGTGCCAGCAGTGAACGTGAGCGGGAGGGCAGGGATGAGCAGTTCTTC. Protein sequence: CASSEREREGRDEQFF.

The V gene is TRBV6-2 or TRBV6-3, the J gene TRBJ2-5; TRBD2 matches 12 bases. Germline trimming cut 4 bases from V and 5 bases from J; bases unmatched to any gene: 5. This CDR3 is built from 15 residues. Per the germline V gene, CDR1 is MNHEY and CDR2 is SVGEGT. CDR3 region: CASSWTSGKWETQYF. The CDR3 nucleotides are TGTGCCAGCAGTTGGACTAGCGGGAAGTGGGAGACCCAGTACTTC.

V and J are TRBV19 and TRBJ1-5; D unclear. The CDR3 runs 15 residues. Germline V gives CDR1 LNHDA, CDR2 SQIVND (reference sequence). Trimming removed 7 bases from V and 5 bases from J, with 18 bases in between. The CDR3 nucleotides read TGTGCCAGTAAGATTGGGCCTCGGAACGATCAGCCCCAGCATTTT. It translates to CASKIGPRNDQPQHF.

The chain combines TRBV6-5 with TRBJ2-3; the match to TRBD1 covers 8 bases. The germline gives CDR1 MNHEY, CDR2 SVGAGI. Trimming cost V 0 bases and J 3 bases; bases outside gene matches: 5. This CDR3 region has 16 residues. DNA for the CDR3: TGTGCCAGCAGTTACTCCCGGGACAGGCAGACAGATACGCAGTATTTT. Translating gives CASSYSRDRQTDTQYF.

The V call is TRBV6-5, the J call TRBJ2-1; 9 positions agree with TRBD2. Germline V gene sequence: CDR1 MNHEY, CDR2 SVGAGI. The CDR3 contains 15 residues. Trimming removed 5 bases from V and 4 bases from J; junction bases left unmatched: 6. CDR3 sequence (DNA): TGTGCCAGCAGTCTAGCGGGACTATTTTACAATGAGCAGTTCTTC. This gives the protein CASSLAGLFYNEQFF.

This sequence joins TRBV7-9 and TRBJ1-6; D gene ambiguous. CDR1 and CDR2 from the germline V gene are SEHNR and FQNEAQ (reference sequence). The length of the CDR3 is 15 residues. The V gene lost 1 base and the J gene lost 8 bases, with 12 bases spanning the gap. The CDR3 DNA follows: TGTGCCAGCAGCTTAGAAAATCCTGCGGATTCACCCCTCCACTTT. This encodes CASSLENPADSPLHF.

The gene calls are TRBV7-2 and TRBJ2-7; a weak D match, TRBD1 (6 bases). The germline V gene encodes CDR1 SGHTA and CDR2 FQGNSA. Trimming removed 6 bases from V and 0 bases from J, with 15 bases in between. The CDR3 spans 15 residues. For the CDR3, the DNA is TGTGCCAGCAGACCAGGGACATTGACCTCCTACGAGCAGTACTTC. Translation gives CASRPGTLTSYEQYF.

V and J are TRBV4-1 and TRBJ1-5; 7 bases agree with TRBD1. The V gene's germline CDR1 is MGHRA and CDR2 YSYEKL. The CDR3 contains 14 residues. Unmatched junction bases numbered 3, after V lost 5 bases and J lost 2 bases. CDR3 in DNA: TGCGCCAGCAGCTACACAGGGGGCAATCAGCCCCAGCATTTT. Residues: CASSYTGGNQPQHF.

The chain combines TRBV6-5 with TRBJ1-2; TRBD1 might be the D (6 bases). Trimming shortened V by 6 bases and J by 6 bases, and 20 bases separated the two germline ends. The length of the CDR3 is 15 residues. Germline assignment: CDR1 MNHEY and CDR2 SVGAGI. The CDR3 DNA sequence: TGTGCCAGCAGGCCATACCGGGACATCGGAAATGGCTACACCTTC. Protein: CASRPYRDIGNGYTF.

The chain recombines TRBV11-3 with TRBJ1-1; D not resolved. Germline loops: CDR1 SGHNT, CDR2 YENEEA. The CDR3 has 13 amino acids. Deletions cut 6 bases from V and 0 bases from J, with 8 bases between. Written as DNA, the CDR3 is TGTGCCAGCAGTCTATTTATGAACACTGAAGCTTTCTTT. Translated, it gives CASSLFMNTEAFF.

The chain has TRBV11-2 and TRBJ1-2; D is unclear. Germline V CDR1 and CDR2: SGHAT, FQNNGV. V lost 5 bases and J lost 4, with 14 bases in between. The CDR3 contains 14 residues. DNA of the CDR3: TGTGCCAGCAGCCCGAATGAGCGGAGCTATGGCTACACCTTC. It encodes CASSPNERSYGYTF. The complete variable domain, with remaining parts taken from reference TRBV11-2 and TRBJ1-2, reads EAGVAQSPRYKIIEKRQSVAFWCNPISGHATLYWYQQILGQGPKLLIQFQNNGVVDDSQLPKDRFSAERLKGVDSTLKIQPAKLEDSAVYLCASSPNERSYGYTFGSGTRLTVV.

The chain links TRBV19 to TRBJ1-2; tentative D call: TRBD1 (5 bases). Germline CDR1 and CDR2: LNHDA and SQIVND (reference sequence). This CDR3 spans 11 amino acids. V was cut by 5 bases and J by 10 bases, with 11 bases left in between. CDR3 residues: CASSSGLVYTF. The CDR3 region has the DNA TGTGCCAGTAGTTCGGGACTTGTCTACACCTTC. The variable domain in full, with the rest retrieved from reference TRBV19 and TRBJ1-2, is DGGITQSPKYLFRKEGQNVTLSCEQNLNHDAMYWYRQDPGQGLRLIYYSQIVNDFQKGDIAEGYSVSREKKESFPLTVTSAQKNPTAFYLCASSSGLVYTFGSGTRLTVV.

The table lists this clone with a count of one. V usage is TRBV7-6 and J usage is TRBJ1-5, with TRBD1 matching over 9 bases. Germline CDR1 and CDR2: SGHVS and FNYEAQ. The CDR3 runs 15 residues. V lost 5 bases to trimming and J lost 7 bases; unmatched junction nucleotides: 9. The CDR3 spells CASSPVYRGLQPQHF. The CDR3 region has the DNA TGTGCCAGCAGCCCCGTCTACAGGGGGCTGCAGCCCCAGCATTTT.

This chain connects TRBV11-3 to TRBJ1-5; D not certain. The V and J ends lost 4 bases and 6 bases respectively, with 22 bases between them. The CDR3 extends over 17 amino acids. Germline-derived CDR1 and CDR2 are SGHNT and YENEEA. CDR3 protein: CASSYEGPAWGSQPQHF. CDR3 in DNA: TGTGCCAGCAGCTATGAGGGCCCAGCGTGGGGAAGTCAGCCCCAGCATTTT.